The present T cell receptor beta chain was sequenced within a study of CD8+CD57+ T cells in acquired aplastic anemia. The table lists this clonotype with a few counts. Patients included in sequencing had previously demonstrated CD8+CD57+ cell expansion by flow cytometry. Every one of the patients had aplastic anemia (severe, acquired). At blood sampling, none of the patients had yet received therapy. Investigators profiled TCR beta VDJ and CDR3 from genomic DNA template. TCRdb reanalysed the reads using MiXCR and keeps one entry per CDR3 protein. The sample consists of 260,000 or so distinct CDR3 sequences, 45% to 50% of them appearing once. This CDR3 has 15 amino acids. Trimming removed 3 bases at V and 5 bases at J, with 13 bases between. Germline V lookup: CDR1 LGHNT, CDR2 FRNRAP.

The sequence derives from a human donor with aplastic anemia. J is TRBJ2-2 and V is TRBV12-5, with no clear D. The sample taken for sequencing was sorted CD4+, CD8+, or CD8+CD57+ T cells (not recorded which) from PBMCs. The CDR3 nucleotides are TGTGCTAGTGGTTTTGAATCTCGGTCGACCGGGGAGCTGTTTTTT. It translates to CASGFESRSTGELFF.